This T cell receptor (beta chain) was sequenced for a study of tumor-infiltrating lymphocytes in primary liver carcinoma. Study at large: Staged T1-T3 N0M0, the tumors had sizes that ranged from roughly 4 to 10 cm across. Study-level points and caveats: Lower overlap was observed for tumor-adjacent and tumor-blood pairs relative to tumor region pairs.

This CDR3 contains 15 residues. Germline CDR1 and CDR2: SGHNT and YYREEE (reference sequence). Trimming cost V 0 bases and J 6 bases, with 14 bases left between them. Production of TCR beta cDNA used roughly 480 ng total RNA together with a constant-region primer. Three-round nested multiplex PCR performed with slightly modified ARM-PCR produced the TCR beta libraries. The study ran its first two PCR rounds for approximately 11 cycles each, using TRBV1-TRBV30 forward primers and a C-beta reverse primer. TCRdb re-called the multiplex PCR reads through MiXCR, storing one row per CDR3 protein. This table has roughly 70,000 distinct CDR3 sequences, about 71% appearing once. Notes on this clonotype: Its specificity is not known. It may be a read error: a sequence one base away is much more abundant.

Each 20-30 mg portion of unsorted bulk tissue served as the source for co-extraction of RNA and DNA. Surgeons treated the primary liver carcinoma of the patients by surgical resection. Without exception, tumor samples held over 75% viable tumor cells. The specimen sequenced was liver tumor tissue from sampling region 4. Subset noted: tumor region T4, right-lateral pole. This chain uses TRBV5-4 with TRBJ2-3; D is perhaps TRBD1 (5 bases). The clonotype was recovered from a man aged 35 to 55 with primary liver carcinoma and hepatitis B virus infection. DNA for the CDR3: TGTGCCAGCAGCTTGGGGGGCCCGAACGGGGATACGCAGTATTTT. Translated: CASSLGGPNGDTQYF.